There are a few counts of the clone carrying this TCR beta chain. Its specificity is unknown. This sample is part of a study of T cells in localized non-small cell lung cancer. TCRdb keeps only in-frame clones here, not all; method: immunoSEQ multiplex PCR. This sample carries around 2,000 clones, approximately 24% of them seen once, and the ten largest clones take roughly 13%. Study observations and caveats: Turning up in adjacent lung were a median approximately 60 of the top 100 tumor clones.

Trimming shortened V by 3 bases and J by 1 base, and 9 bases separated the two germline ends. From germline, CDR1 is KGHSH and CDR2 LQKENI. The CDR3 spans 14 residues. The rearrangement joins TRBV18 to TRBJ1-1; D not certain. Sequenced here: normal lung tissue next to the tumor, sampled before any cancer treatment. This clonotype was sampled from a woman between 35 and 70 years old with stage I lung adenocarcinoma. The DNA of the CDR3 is TGTGCCAGCTCACCCTTCGGAGGGAACACTGAAGCTTTCTTT. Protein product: CASSPFGGNTEAFF.